The table lists the clone carrying this TCR beta chain with a count of one. This sample was taken from a study of radiation and T cells in renal cell carcinoma. Time point denoted: baseline pretreatment blood. This sample's treatment: 15 Gy SBRT to primary tumor, nephrectomy 4 weeks later. Some clones are missing from TCRdb's copy, which holds only in-frame ones; the method was immunoSEQ multiplex PCR. This sample has roughly 130,000 clones, with around nine tenths found just once. Trimming cost V 5 bases and J 7 bases, with 15 bases left between them. The CDR3 sequence is 13 residues long. Germline V gene data show CDR1 as SGHAT and CDR2 as FQDESV (reference sequence).

This chain links TRBV11-1 with TRBJ2-7; the D is unclear. Material: blood, obtained from a patient whose treatment included radiotherapy and nephrectomy. The origin of this receptor is a woman in her 50s with renal cell carcinoma. As DNA, the CDR3 is TGTGCCAGCAGCCATGCTCCTGATCTAGAGCAGTACTTC. Residues: CASSHAPDLEQYF.